This T cell receptor (beta chain) comes out of a study of blood T cell repertoires in COVID-19. Allocation to cohorts depended on clinical history reported by the participants. TCRdb's table, derived via immunoSEQ multiplex PCR, lists solely in-frame clones and lacks some. This table holds about 250,000 clones, under 90% found once. CDR3 length: 14 residues. The ends lost 5 bases at V and 3 bases at J; junction bases unmatched: 6. In germline, CDR1 is SGHTA, CDR2 FQGTGA. Material for sequencing was PBMCs or T cells enriched from blood (not recorded which). This sequence was found in a man aged 35 to 55 who had recovered from COVID-19. This rearrangement joins TRBV7-3 to TRBJ2-7; 8 bases line up with TRBD1. The CDR3 loop reads CASSHQTGDYEQYF. CDR3 DNA sequence: TGTGCCAGCAGCCACCAGACAGGGGACTACGAGCAGTACTTC.